The T cell receptor beta chain under discussion was sequenced for a study of beta chain features in type 1 diabetes (dated by TCRdb to 2016 to 2019). Some background on the complete study: Patients and healthy donors did not differ in mean age, gender distribution, total cell number or subset yield. Naive and central memory subsets were obtained from all 30 or so donors, but regulatory and stem cell-like memory subsets were isolated from only 8 patients and roughly eight healthy donors. A total of 85 million to 140 million sorted cells were examined across all samples, and the number of cells per subset was strongly correlated with RNA yield. In the study, recently diagnosed type 1 diabetes patients and matched healthy donors were compared on the TCRB repertoires of their sorted circulating CD4+ T cell subsets.

In its sample, this clone was seen a few times. The specificity of this receptor is unknown. One base away there is no much larger clone; base qualities are not given. From each donor, a single peripheral blood sample of 90 to 150 mL on average was drawn into heparinised tubes. Using a panel that included CD45RO, CCR7, CD25, CD127, CD95 and CD27, naive, central memory, regulatory and stem cell-like memory CD4+ T cells were sorted on a BD FACSAria II. Every sorted population had a purity above 95%. PBMCs were isolated immediately by Lymphoprep density gradient centrifugation and stained directly without culture. So that batch effects would be minimized, each experiment stained and sorted samples in pairs, pairing one healthy donor with one patient. The entire amount of isolated RNA was reverse transcribed using the High Capacity cDNA Reverse Transcription Kit, so the sequenced TCRB transcripts were expressed ones. Naive, central memory and regulatory T cell samples underwent deep immunoSEQ sequencing, averaging about 3.57 million total reads per sample. Sorted cells were lysed in RLT buffer, and RNA was extracted using DNase-treated RNeasy Micro or Mini kits according to cell number. To prevent cross-contamination, each cell subset was processed individually, whereas patient and healthy donor samples were processed jointly. Using the immunoSEQ multiplex PCR, TCRB sequences were amplified from cDNA into 87-bp fragments spanning the CDR3 region. Amplicons were sequenced on the Illumina HiSeq platform. The authors' analysis ran thus. Synthetic template baselines were used to correct PCR bias computationally, reads within Hamming distance 2 were collapsed together, and singletons that could not be merged were discarded. Reads were aligned to IMGT to assign V, D and J genes, CDR3 length, and insertions or deletions at six rearrangement sites. Within each subset, clonotype counts were normalized to sorted cell number, and only after that were true diversity and Gini coefficients computed with the tcR R package. Repertoire sharing was quantified using the overlap coefficient calculated on TCRB nucleotide sequences. What TCRdb holds here is the immuneACCESS table cut down to in-frame rearrangements. Part of the clones is not present; checked against another copy, under half of the missing clones reflect an unresolved V gene, and the others are unexplained. V, J and clone size are taken as reported in that table, and D and trimming were inferred from the DNA itself. The sample includes roughly 150,000 clones, with around 8% observed a single time. 0.55% to 0.75% of the sample lies in the top ten.

The germline V gene specifies KGHSH as CDR1 and LQKENI as CDR2. There are 17 amino acids in the CDR3, from cysteine to phenylalanine inclusive. The DNA shown is the 51-base CDR3, in frame from base 1. Unmatched junction bases come to 11, with V trimmed by 2 bases and J by 3 bases. Points the paper makes about the study in general: Only small numbers of individuals were included in the HLA sub-analyses, which left unresolved whether HLA type had any influence on TCRB rearrangement. Sequencing cDNA rather than genomic DNA could over-represent highly expressing activated cells, although activation and CD3 levels did not differ between groups. Naive, central memory and regulatory TCRB repertoires appeared more similar among patients than among healthy donors. Shorter templates might be favored by PCR, yet because patient and control samples were amplified and corrected together, any such skew would affect both groups equally. Fewer insertions and more nucleotide deletions at VDJ recombination sites were observed in patients with type 1 diabetes, implying thymic rearrangement abnormalities. Type 1 diabetes patients showed a moderate but significant shortening of TCRB CDR3 length in all four CD4+ subsets.

The sequencing input was central memory CD4+ T cells from blood. Recombination linked TRBV18 to TRBJ1-2; 8 junctional bases match TRBD1. The receptor comes from a man younger than 35 in good health. CDR3 reads: CASSPRTGSKEDYGYTF. The nucleotide sequence reads as follows: TGTGCCAGCTCACCAAGGACAGGGTCCAAGGAGGACTATGGCTACACCTTC.